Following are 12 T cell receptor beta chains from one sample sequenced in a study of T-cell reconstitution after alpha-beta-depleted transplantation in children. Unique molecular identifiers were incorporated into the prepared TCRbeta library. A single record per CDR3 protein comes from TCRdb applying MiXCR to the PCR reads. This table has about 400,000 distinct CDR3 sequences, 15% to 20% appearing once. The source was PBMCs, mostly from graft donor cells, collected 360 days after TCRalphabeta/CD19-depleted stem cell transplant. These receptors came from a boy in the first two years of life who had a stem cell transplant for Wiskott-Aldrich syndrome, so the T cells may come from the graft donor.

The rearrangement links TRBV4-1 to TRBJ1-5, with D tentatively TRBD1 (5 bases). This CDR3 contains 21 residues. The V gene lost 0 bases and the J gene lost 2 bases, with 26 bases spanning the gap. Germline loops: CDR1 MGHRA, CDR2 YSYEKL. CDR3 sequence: CASSQDRLLGGGLEGNQPQHF. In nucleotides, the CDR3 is TGCGCCAGCAGCCAAGATCGGCTGTTGGGTGGGGGTTTAGAAGGCAATCAGCCCCAGCATTTT.

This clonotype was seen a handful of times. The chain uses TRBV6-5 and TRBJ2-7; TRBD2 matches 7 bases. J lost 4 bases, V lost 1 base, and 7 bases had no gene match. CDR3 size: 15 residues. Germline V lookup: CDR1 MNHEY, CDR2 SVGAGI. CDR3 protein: CASSYWGGKGYEQYF. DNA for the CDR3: TGTGCCAGCAGTTACTGGGGGGGGAAGGGGTACGAGCAGTACTTC.

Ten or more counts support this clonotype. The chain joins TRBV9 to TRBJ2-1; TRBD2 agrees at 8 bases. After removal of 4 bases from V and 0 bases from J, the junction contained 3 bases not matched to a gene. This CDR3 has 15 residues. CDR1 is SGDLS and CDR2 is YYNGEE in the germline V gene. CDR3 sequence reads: CASSPSGSSYNEQFF. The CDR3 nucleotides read TGTGCCAGCAGCCCCAGCGGGAGCTCCTACAATGAGCAGTTCTTC.

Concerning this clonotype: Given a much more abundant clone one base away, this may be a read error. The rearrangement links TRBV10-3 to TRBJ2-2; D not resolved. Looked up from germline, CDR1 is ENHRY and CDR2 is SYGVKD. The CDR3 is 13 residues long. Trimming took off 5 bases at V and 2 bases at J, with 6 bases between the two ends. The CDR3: CAISNSNTGELFF. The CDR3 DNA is TGTGCCATCAGTAACAGCAACACCGGGGAGCTGTTTTTT.

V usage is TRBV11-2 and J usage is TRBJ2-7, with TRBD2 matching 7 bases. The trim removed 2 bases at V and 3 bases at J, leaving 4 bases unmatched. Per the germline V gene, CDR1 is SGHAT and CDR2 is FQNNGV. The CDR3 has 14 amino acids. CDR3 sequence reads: CASSLLGLLYEQYF. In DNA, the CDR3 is TGTGCCAGCAGCTTACTGGGACTACTCTACGAGCAGTACTTC. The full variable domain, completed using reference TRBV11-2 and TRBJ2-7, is EAGVAQSPRYKIIEKRQSVAFWCNPISGHATLYWYQQILGQGPKLLIQFQNNGVVDDSQLPKDRFSAERLKGVDSTLKIQPAKLEDSAVYLCASSLLGLLYEQYFGPGTRLTVT.

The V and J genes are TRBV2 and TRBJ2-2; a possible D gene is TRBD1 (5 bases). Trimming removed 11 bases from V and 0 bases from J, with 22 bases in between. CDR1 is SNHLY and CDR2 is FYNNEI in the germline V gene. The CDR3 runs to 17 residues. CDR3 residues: CAFSLVSGRANTGELFF. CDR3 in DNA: TGTGCCTTCAGTTTGGTATCGGGCAGGGCGAACACCGGGGAGCTGTTTTTT.

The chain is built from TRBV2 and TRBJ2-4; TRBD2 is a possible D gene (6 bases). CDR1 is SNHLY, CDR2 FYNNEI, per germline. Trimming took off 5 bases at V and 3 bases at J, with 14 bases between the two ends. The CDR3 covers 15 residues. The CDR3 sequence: CASSIWRGGKNIQYF. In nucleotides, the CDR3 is TGTGCCAGCAGTATCTGGAGGGGCGGCAAAAACATTCAGTACTTC.

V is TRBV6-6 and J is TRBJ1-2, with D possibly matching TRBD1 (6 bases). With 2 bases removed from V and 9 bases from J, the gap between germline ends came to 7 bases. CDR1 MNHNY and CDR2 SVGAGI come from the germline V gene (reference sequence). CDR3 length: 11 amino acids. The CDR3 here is CASSYGQRYTF. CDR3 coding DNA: TGTGCCAGCAGTTACGGACAGCGCTACACCTTC.

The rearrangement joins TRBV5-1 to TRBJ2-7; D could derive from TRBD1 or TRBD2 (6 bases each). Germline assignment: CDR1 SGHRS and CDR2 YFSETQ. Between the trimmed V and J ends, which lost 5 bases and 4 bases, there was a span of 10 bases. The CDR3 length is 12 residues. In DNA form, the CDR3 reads TGCGCCAGCAGACAGGGACTGTACGAGCAGTACTTC. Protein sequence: CASRQGLYEQYF. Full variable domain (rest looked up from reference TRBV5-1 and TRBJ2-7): KAGVTQTPRYLIKTRGQQVTLSCSPISGHRSVSWYQQTPGQGLQFLFEYFSETQRNKGNFPGRFSGRQFSNSRSEMNVSTLELGDSALYLCASRQGLYEQYFGPGTRLTVT.

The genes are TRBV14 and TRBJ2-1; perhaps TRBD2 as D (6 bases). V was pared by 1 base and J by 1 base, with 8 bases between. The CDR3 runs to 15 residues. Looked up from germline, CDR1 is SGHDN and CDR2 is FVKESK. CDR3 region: CASSQAGASYNEQFF. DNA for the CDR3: TGTGCCAGCAGCCAAGCGGGAGCATCCTACAATGAGCAGTTCTTC.

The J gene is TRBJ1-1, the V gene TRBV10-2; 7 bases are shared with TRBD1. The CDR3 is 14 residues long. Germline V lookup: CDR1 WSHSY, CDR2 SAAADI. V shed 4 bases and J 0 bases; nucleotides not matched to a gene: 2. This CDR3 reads CASSVDRVNTEAFF. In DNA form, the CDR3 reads TGCGCCAGCAGTGTCGACAGGGTGAACACTGAAGCTTTCTTT.

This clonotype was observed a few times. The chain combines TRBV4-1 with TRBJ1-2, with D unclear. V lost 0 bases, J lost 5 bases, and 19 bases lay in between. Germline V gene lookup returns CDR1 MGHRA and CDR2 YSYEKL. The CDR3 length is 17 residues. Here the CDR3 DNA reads TGCGCCAGCAGCCAAGAAGCCGCAGCCCAGCTTTGGTATGGCTACACCTTC. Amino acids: CASSQEAAAQLWYGYTF.